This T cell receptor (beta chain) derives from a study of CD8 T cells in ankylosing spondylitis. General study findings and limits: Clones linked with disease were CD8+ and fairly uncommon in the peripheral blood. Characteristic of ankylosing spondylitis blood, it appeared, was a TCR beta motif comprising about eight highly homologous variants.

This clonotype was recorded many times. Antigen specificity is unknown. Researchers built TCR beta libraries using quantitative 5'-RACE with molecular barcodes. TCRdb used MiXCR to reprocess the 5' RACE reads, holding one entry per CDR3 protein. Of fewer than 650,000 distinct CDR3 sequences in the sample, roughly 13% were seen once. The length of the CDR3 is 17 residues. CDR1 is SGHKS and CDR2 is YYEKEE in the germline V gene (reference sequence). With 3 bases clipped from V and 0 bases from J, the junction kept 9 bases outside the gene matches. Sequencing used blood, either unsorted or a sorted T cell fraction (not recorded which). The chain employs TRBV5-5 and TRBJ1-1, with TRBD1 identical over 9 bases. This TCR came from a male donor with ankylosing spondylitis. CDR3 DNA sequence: TGTGCCAGCAGCTCGGTCCCGGGACAGGGACTGAACACTGAAGCTTTCTTT. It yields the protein CASSSVPGQGLNTEAFF. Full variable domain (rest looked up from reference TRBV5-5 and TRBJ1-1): DAGVTQSPTHLIKTRGQQVTLRCSPISGHKSVSWYQQVLGQGPQFIFQYYEKEERGRGNFPDRFSARQFPNYSSELNVNALLLGDSALYLCASSSVPGQGLNTEAFFGQGTRLTVV.